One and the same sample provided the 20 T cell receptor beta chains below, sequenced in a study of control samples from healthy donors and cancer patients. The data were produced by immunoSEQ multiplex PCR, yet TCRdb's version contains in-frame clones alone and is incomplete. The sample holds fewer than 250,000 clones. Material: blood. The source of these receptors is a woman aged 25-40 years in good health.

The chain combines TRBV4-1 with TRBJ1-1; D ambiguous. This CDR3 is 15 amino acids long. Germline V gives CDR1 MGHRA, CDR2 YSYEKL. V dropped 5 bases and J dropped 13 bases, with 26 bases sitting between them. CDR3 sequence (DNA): TGCGCCAGCAGCGAACCTGGCAGAGAGAGTAGGATCGGTTTCTTT. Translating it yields CASSEPGRESRIGFF.

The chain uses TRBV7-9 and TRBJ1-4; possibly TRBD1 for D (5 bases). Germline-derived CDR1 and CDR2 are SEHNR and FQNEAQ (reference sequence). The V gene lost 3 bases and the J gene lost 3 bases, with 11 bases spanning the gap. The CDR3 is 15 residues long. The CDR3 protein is CASSFGLGANEKLFF. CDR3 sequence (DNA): TGTGCCAGCAGCTTCGGATTAGGGGCTAATGAAAAACTGTTTTTT.

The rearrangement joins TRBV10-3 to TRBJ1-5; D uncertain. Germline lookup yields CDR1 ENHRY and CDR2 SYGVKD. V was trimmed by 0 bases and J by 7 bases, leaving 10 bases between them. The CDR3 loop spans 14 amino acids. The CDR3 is CAISESETGQPQHF. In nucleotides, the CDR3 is TGTGCCATCAGTGAGTCTGAGACGGGGCAGCCCCAGCATTTT.

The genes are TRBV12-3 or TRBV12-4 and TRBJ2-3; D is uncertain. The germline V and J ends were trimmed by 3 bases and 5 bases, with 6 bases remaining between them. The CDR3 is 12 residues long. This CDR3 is CASSFGLDTQYF. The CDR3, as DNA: TGTGCCAGCAGTTTCGGGTTAGATACGCAGTATTTT.

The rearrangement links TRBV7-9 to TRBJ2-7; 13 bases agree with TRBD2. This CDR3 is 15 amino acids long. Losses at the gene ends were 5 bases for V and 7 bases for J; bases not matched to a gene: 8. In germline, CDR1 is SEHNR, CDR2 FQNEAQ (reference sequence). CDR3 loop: CASSHTSGGAWEQYF. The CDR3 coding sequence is TGTGCCAGCAGCCATACTAGCGGGGGGGCCTGGGAGCAGTACTTC.

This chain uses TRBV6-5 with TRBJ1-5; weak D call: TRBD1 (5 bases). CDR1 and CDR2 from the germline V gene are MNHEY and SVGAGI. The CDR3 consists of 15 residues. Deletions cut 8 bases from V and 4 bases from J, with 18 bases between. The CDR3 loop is CASQDRKLQNQPQHF. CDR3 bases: TGTGCCAGCCAAGACAGAAAGTTACAGAATCAGCCCCAGCATTTT.

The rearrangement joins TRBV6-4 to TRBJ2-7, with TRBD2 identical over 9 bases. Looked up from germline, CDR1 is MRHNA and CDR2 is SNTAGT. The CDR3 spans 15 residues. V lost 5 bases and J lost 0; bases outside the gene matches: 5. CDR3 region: CASSQERGDSYEQYF. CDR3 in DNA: TGTGCCAGCAGTCAGGAGCGGGGGGACTCCTACGAGCAGTACTTC.

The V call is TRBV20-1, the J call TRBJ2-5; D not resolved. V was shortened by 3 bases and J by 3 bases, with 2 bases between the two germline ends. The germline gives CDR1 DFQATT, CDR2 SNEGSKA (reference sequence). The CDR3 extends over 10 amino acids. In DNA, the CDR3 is TGCAGTGCTAGCGAAGAGACCCAGTACTTC. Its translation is CSASEETQYF.

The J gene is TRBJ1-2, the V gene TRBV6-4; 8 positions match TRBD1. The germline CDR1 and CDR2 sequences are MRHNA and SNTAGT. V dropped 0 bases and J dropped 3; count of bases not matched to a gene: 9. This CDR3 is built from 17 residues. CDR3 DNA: TGTGCCAGCAGTGACTCGATCAGGGGGCGGTTCGACTATGGCTACACCTTC. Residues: CASSDSIRGRFDYGYTF.

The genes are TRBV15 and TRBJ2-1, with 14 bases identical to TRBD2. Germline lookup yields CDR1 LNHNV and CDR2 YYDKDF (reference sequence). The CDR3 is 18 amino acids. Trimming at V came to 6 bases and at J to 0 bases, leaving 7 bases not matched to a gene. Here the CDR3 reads CATSQGLAGASSYNEQFF. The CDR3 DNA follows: TGTGCCACCAGTCAGGGACTAGCGGGGGCCAGCTCCTACAATGAGCAGTTCTTC.

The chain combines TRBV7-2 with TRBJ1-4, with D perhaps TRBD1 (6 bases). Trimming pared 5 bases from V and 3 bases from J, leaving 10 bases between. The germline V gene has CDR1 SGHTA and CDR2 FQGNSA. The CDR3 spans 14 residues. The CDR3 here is CASSRTVSNEKLFF. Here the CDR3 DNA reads TGTGCCAGCAGCCGGACAGTATCTAATGAAAAACTGTTTTTT.

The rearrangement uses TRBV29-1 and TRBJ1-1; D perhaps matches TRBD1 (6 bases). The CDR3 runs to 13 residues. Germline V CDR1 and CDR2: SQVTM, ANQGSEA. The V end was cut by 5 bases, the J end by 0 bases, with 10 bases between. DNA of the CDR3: TGCAGCGTTTTTACAGGGATGAACACTGAAGCTTTCTTT. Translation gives CSVFTGMNTEAFF.

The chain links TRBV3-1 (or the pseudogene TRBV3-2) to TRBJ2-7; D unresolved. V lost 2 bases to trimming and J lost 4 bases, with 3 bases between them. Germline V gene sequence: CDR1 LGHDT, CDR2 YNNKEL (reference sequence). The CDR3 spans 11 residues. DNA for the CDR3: TGTGCCAGCAGCCAATCGTACGAGCAGTACTTC. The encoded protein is CASSQSYEQYF.

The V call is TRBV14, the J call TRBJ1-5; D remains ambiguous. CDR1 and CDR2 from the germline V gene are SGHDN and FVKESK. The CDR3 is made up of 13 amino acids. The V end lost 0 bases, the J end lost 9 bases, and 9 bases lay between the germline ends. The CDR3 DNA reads TGTGCCAGCAGCCAAGAGGGCAGTTCGCCCCAGCATTTT. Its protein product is CASSQEGSSPQHF.

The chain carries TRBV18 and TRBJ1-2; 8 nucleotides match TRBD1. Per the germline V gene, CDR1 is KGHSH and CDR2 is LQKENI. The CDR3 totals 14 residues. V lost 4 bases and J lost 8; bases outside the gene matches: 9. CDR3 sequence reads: CASSQVSGGSGYTF. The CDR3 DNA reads TGTGCCAGCTCACAGGTGTCAGGGGGCAGCGGCTACACCTTC. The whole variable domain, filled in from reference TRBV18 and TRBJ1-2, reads NAGVMQNPRHLVRRRGQEARLRCSPMKGHSHVYWYRQLPEEGLKFMVYLQKENIIDESGMPKERFSAEFPKEGPSILRIQQVVRGDSAAYFCASSQVSGGSGYTFGSGTRLTVV.

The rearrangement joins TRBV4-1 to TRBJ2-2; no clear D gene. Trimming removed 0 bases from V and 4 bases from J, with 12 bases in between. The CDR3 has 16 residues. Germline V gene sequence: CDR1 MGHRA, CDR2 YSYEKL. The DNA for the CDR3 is TGCGCCAGCAGCCAAGAGCGTGTGGGTACCACCGGGGAGCTGTTTTTT. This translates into CASSQERVGTTGELFF.

The CDR3 DNA is TGTGCCAGCAGTTTACGGGGCAGGGGGCGTTACGAGCAGTACTTC. This sequence encodes CASSLRGRGRYEQYF. The chain recombines TRBV28 with TRBJ2-7; 8 nucleotides line up with TRBD1. The V gene's germline CDR1 is MDHEN and CDR2 SYDVKM. The CDR3 is made up of 15 amino acids. Losses at the gene ends were 2 bases for V and 4 bases for J; bases not matched to a gene: 7. Based on the CDR3 plus reference TRBV28 and TRBJ2-7, the full variable domain is DVKVTQSSRYLVKRTGEKVFLECVQDMDHENMFWYRQDPGLGLRLIYFSYDVKMKEKGDIPEGYSVSREKKERFSLILESASTNQTSMYLCASSLRGRGRYEQYFGPGTRLTVT.

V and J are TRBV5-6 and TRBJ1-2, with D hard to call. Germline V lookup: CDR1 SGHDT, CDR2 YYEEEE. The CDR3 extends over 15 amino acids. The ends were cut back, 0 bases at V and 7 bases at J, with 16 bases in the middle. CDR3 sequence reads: CASSLAPGRARGYTF. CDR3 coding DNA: TGTGCCAGCAGCTTGGCCCCGGGGAGGGCCCGTGGCTACACCTTC.

CDR3 sequence: CASSQGDSPLHF. CDR3 nucleotide sequence: TGTGCCAGCAGCCAAGGGGATTCACCCCTCCACTTT. The genes are TRBV3-1 (or the pseudogene TRBV3-2) and TRBJ1-6; D is unresolved. Germline CDR1 LGHDT, CDR2 YNNKEL (reference sequence). V dropped 1 base and J dropped 8 bases, with 3 bases sitting between them. The CDR3 consists of 12 residues.

CDR3 loop: CASKVGGATDTQYF. The DNA of the CDR3 is TGTGCCAGTAAGGTAGGCGGAGCCACAGATACGCAGTATTTT. The V gene is TRBV2, the J gene TRBJ2-3; D gene uncertain. Germline assignment: CDR1 SNHLY and CDR2 FYNNEI. V lost 9 bases and J 2 bases, leaving 15 bases between the germline ends. There are 14 residues in the CDR3.